This record concerns one T cell receptor (beta chain) sequence. Its antigen is not identified. These data belong to a study of B cell selection in AIRE deficiency. Findings of the study overall: Patient Tconv cells held about 30% of Treg sequences shared by healthy donors. Patient Tconv and Treg cells showed healthy-like TCRBV usage, CDR3 length, diversity. Shorter CDR3s marked shared Treg sequences, biased toward few non-templated insertions.

Assay used: immunoSEQ multiplex PCR; TCRdb lists only in-frame clones, some missing. The sample records several thousand clones, 87% being singletons. The regulatory T cell sort gate was CD4+CD25hiCD127low/negative. Specimen: Tregs sorted from PBMCs. The TCR comes from a human donor with AIRE deficiency.

The CDR3 is CASALAASRTGELFF. The CDR3 DNA follows: TGTGCCAGCGCCCTAGCGGCCTCGAGGACCGGGGAGCTGTTTTTT. This rearrangement joins TRBV7-6 to TRBJ2-2, with TRBD2 matching over 7 bases. The length of the CDR3 is 15 residues. V dropped 8 bases and J dropped 5; count of bases not matched to a gene: 11. CDR1 SGHVS and CDR2 FNYEAQ come from the germline V gene.